The T cell receptor beta chain described here comes from a study of blood T cell repertoires in COVID-19. This CDR3 is 14 amino acids long. Trimming pared 2 bases from V and 5 bases from J, leaving 10 bases between. Germline CDR1 and CDR2: MNHEY and SVGEGT. Clones were read by immunoSEQ multiplex PCR, and TCRdb kept only the in-frame ones, dropping some. In the table there are roughly 250,000 clones, 84% of which are singletons. This chain links TRBV6-2 or TRBV6-3 with TRBJ1-5; D possibly corresponds to TRBD1 (5 bases). Sequenced: peripheral blood. The sequence was collected from a person between 65 and 79 years old with COVID-19, enrolled during active disease. CDR3 region: CASSYGGGYQPQHF. The DNA for the CDR3 is TGTGCCAGCAGTTACGGGGGGGGATATCAGCCCCAGCATTTT.